One TCR beta chain is described in this entry. The sample originates from a study of technical replicates of blood from a few donors. The data were produced by immunoSEQ multiplex PCR, yet TCRdb's version contains in-frame clones alone and is incomplete. This table has 65,000 to 85,000 clones, 80% to 95% appearing once. The length of the CDR3 is 15 residues. Trimming shortened V by 1 base and J by 5 bases, and 13 bases separated the two germline ends. Germline V gene sequence: CDR1 LNHNV, CDR2 YYDKDF (reference sequence). The sequenced material came from T cells isolated from PBMCs. This sequence was found in a human donor in good health. The V gene is TRBV15, the J gene TRBJ2-3, with D perhaps matching TRBD2 (6 bases). CDR3 amino acids: CATSRGGEGIDTQYF. The CDR3 nucleotides are TGTGCCACCAGCAGAGGGGGGGAAGGGATAGATACGCAGTATTTT. Combining the CDR3 with reference TRBV15 and TRBJ2-3 gives the whole variable domain DAMVIQNPRYQVTQFGKPVTLSCSQTLNHNVMYWYQQKSSQAPKLLFHYYDKDFNNEADTPDNFQSRRPNTSFCFLDIRSPGLGDTAMYLCATSRGGEGIDTQYFGPGTRLTVL.